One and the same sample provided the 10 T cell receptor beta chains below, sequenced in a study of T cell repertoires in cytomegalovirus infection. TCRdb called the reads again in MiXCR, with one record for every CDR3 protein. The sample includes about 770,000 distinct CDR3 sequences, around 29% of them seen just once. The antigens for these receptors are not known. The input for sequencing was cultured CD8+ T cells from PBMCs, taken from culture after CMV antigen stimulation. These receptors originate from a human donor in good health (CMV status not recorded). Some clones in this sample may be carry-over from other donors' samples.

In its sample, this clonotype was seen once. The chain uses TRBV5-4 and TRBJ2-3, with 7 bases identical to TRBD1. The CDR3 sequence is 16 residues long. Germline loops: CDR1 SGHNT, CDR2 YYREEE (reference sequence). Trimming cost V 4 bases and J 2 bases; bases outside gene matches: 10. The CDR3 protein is CASSLTGMTFTDTQYF. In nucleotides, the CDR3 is TGTGCCAGCAGCCTGACAGGGATGACTTTCACAGATACGCAGTATTTT. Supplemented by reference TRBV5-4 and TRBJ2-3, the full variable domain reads ETGVTQSPTHLIKTRGQQVTLRCSSQSGHNTVSWYQQALGQGPQFIFQYYREEENGRGNFPPRFSGLQFPNYSSELNVNALELDDSALYLCASSLTGMTFTDTQYFGPGTRLTVL.

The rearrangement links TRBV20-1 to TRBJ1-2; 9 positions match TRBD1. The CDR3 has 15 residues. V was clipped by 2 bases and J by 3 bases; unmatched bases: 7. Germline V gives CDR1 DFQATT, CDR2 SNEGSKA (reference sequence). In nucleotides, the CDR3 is TGCAGTGCTAGACCAGGGACAGGGAGCGACTATGGCTACACCTTC. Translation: CSARPGTGSDYGYTF.

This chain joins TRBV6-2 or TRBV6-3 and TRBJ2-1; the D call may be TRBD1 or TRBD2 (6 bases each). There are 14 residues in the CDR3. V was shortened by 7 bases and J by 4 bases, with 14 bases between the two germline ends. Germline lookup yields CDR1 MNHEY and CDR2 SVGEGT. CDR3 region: CASKSRGLYNEQFF. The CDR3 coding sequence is TGTGCCAGCAAGAGCAGGGGACTTTACAATGAGCAGTTCTTC.

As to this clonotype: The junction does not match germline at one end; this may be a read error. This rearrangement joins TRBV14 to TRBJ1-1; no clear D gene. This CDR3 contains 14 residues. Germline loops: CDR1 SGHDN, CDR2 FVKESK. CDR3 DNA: TGTTCCAGCAGCTTGAGCCGGGGAATGACTGAAGCTTTCTTT. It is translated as CSSSLSRGMTEAFF.

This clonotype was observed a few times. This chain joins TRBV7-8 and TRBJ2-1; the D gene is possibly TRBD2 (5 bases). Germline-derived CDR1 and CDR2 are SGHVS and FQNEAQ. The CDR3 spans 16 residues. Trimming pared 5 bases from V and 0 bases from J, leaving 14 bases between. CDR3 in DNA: TGTGCCAGCAGCATTGACGGGGATTTCTCCTACAATGAGCAGTTCTTC. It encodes CASSIDGDFSYNEQFF. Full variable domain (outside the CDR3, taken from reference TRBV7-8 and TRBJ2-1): GAGVSQSPRYKVAKRGQDVALRCDPISGHVSLFWYQQALGQGPEFLTYFQNEAQLDKSGLPSDRFFAERPEGSVSTLKIQRTQQEDSAVYLCASSIDGDFSYNEQFFGPGTRLTVL.

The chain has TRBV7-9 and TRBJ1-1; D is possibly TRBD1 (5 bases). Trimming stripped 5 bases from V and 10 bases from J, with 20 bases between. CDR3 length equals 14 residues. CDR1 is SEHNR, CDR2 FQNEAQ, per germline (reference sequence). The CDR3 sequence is CASSPTRGGTGAFF. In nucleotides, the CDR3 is TGTGCCAGCAGCCCCACCCGGGGGGGAACCGGAGCTTTCTTT.

The CDR3 protein is CASSLVRRSLRVGYTF. CDR3 DNA sequence: TGTGCCAGCAGCTTAGTAAGGAGGAGCCTTAGGGTTGGCTACACCTTC. J is TRBJ1-2 and V is TRBV7-8; no firm D call. Deletions cut 1 base from V and 7 bases from J, with 19 bases between. This CDR3 has 16 amino acids. Per the germline V gene, CDR1 is SGHVS and CDR2 is FQNEAQ.

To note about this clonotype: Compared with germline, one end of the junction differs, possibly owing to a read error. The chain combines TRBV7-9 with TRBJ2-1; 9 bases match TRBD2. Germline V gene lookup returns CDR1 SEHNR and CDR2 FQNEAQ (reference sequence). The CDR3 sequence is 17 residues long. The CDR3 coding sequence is TGTGCCAGCAGCTTCTCCCGACTAGCGGAAAACCTTAATGGGCAGTTCTTC. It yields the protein CASSFSRLAENLNGQFF.

DNA for the CDR3: TGTGCCAGCAGTTTTTTATTGGAGGGAAGCTCCGGTGGGGCCAACGTCCTGACTTTC. Translating it yields CASSFLLEGSSGGANVLTF. V is TRBV12-3 or TRBV12-4 and J is TRBJ2-6; tentative D call: TRBD2 (6 bases). This CDR3 is built from 19 residues. The V end lost 3 bases, the J end lost 3 bases, and 21 bases lay between the germline ends.

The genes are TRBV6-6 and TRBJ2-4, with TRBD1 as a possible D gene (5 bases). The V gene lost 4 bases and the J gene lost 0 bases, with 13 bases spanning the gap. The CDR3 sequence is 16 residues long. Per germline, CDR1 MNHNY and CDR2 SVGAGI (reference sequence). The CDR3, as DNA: TGTGCCAGCAGTTCCCAGGGCCCACTAGCCAAAAACATTCAGTACTTC. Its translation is CASSSQGPLAKNIQYF.